These 23 T cell receptor beta chains were sequenced from one sample in a study of T cells after yellow fever vaccination (dated by TCRdb to about 2019). Library method: 5' RACE. For sequencing, an Illumina HiSeq 2500 was employed. TCRdb reran the public reads through fastp at Q25 and MiXCR, keeping productive beta chains. Every entry covers one CDR3 protein and lists the most common genes and DNA from its rows. The sample table shows around 300,000 distinct CDR3 sequences, and approximately 13% are seen once. Roughly 0.5% of the sample rests with the top ten. The treatment or condition tag for this specimen amounts to: live attenuated yellow fever vaccine strain. The input for sequencing was CD4+ T cells sorted from PBMCs, taken 45 days after the yellow fever booster vaccination. These receptors originate from a man between 25 and 39 years old who received the YFV17D yellow fever vaccine.

V usage is TRBV29-1 and J usage is TRBJ2-4; 10 bases fit TRBD2. Germline CDR1 is SQVTM and CDR2 is ANQGSEA. The length of the CDR3 is 13 residues. V lost 7 bases to trimming and J lost 3 bases; unmatched junction nucleotides: 3. CDR3 sequence: CSARTSGKNIQYF. Written as DNA, the CDR3 is TGCAGCGCGAGGACTAGCGGCAAAAACATTCAGTACTTC.

V gene TRBV6-5 combines with J gene TRBJ2-5, with TRBD1 matching over 7 bases. V lost 2 bases to trimming and J lost 5 bases; unmatched junction nucleotides: 5. CDR3 length: 14 residues. Germline V gene lookup returns CDR1 MNHEY and CDR2 SVGAGI. Here the CDR3 DNA reads TGTGCCAGCAGTTACCCGGGCAGGGGGGAGACCCAGTACTTC. It specifies CASSYPGRGETQYF.

The chain uses TRBV11-1 and TRBJ2-7; no firm D call. This CDR3 spans 12 amino acids. Trimming removed 3 bases at V and 5 bases at J, with 8 bases between. Germline CDR1 SGHAT, CDR2 FQDESV (reference sequence). The CDR3 is CASSLIRNEQYF. CDR3 DNA: TGTGCCAGCAGCTTGATTAGGAACGAGCAGTACTTC.

This clonotype was seen repeatedly, ten times or more. This chain links TRBV15 with TRBJ2-1; 8 bases fit TRBD1. The CDR3 is 17 amino acids. Germline-derived CDR1 and CDR2 are LNHNV and YYDKDF (reference sequence). Unmatched junction bases numbered 9, after V lost 0 bases and J lost 5 bases. CDR3 sequence: CATSRDGGTGKNNEQFF. The CDR3 DNA is TGTGCCACCAGCAGAGATGGGGGGACAGGAAAGAACAATGAGCAGTTCTTC.

Details on this clonotype: This may be a read error: a much more frequent sequence differs by one nucleotide. V gene TRBV18 combines with J gene TRBJ1-1; tentatively, D is TRBD1 (6 bases). Germline loops: CDR1 KGHSH, CDR2 LQKENI. The CDR3 is made up of 18 amino acids. Between the trimmed V and J ends, which lost 10 bases and 2 bases, there was a span of 29 bases. The CDR3 sequence is CAILPQPQRQELNTEAFF. For the CDR3, the DNA is TGTGCCATCTTACCCCAACCACAAAGACAGGAGCTAAACACTGAAGCTTTCTTT.

J is TRBJ1-2 and V is TRBV30; D might be TRBD1 (5 bases). The CDR3 contains 16 residues. The germline CDR1 and CDR2 sequences are GTSNPN and SVGIG (reference sequence). V dropped 2 bases and J dropped 8 bases, with 24 bases sitting between them. In DNA, the CDR3 is TGTGCCTGGAGTACACCGGGACTCGTTTATACGGGGGGCTACACCTTC. Amino acid sequence: CAWSTPGLVYTGGYTF.

The V and J genes are TRBV5-4 and TRBJ2-7; 9 nucleotides align to TRBD2. CDR3 length: 15 residues. CDR1 SGHNT and CDR2 YYREEE come from the germline V gene (reference sequence). The V segment lost 3 bases and the J segment 6 bases; nucleotides outside the gene matches: 10. The DNA of the CDR3 is TGTGCCAGCAGCTCAATAGCGGGAGCTAGAGGCGAGCAGTACTTC. Translating it yields CASSSIAGARGEQYF.

Only a few counts were recorded for this clonotype. The rearrangement links TRBV7-2 to TRBJ1-6; 7 nucleotides match TRBD1. Trimming at V came to 4 bases and at J to 7 bases, leaving 7 bases not matched to a gene. In germline, CDR1 is SGHTA, CDR2 FQGNSA. The CDR3 is 15 residues long. As DNA, the CDR3 is TGTGCCAGCAGCTGGGGGACAGCGCTAAATTCACCCCTCCACTTT. Translated: CASSWGTALNSPLHF. The full variable domain, its missing parts supplied by reference TRBV7-2 and TRBJ1-6, is GAGVSQSPSNKVTEKGKDVELRCDPISGHTALYWYRQSLGQGLEFLIYFQGNSAPDKSGLPSDRFSAERTGGSVSTLTIQRTQQEDSAVYLCASSWGTALNSPLHFGNGTRLTVT.

This clonotype was found a few times. V gene TRBV7-2 combines with J gene TRBJ2-7, with 7 bases that match TRBD1. The germline CDR1 and CDR2 sequences are SGHTA and FQGNSA. After removal of 4 bases from V and 7 bases from J, the junction contained 13 bases not matched to a gene. This CDR3 is 15 amino acids long. The CDR3 coding sequence is TGTGCCAGCAGCTCCCAGGGGACAGCCGTTACGGAGCAGTACTTC. This sequence encodes CASSSQGTAVTEQYF.

CDR3 loop: CASSLGLAPNTGELFF. The CDR3, as DNA: TGCGCCAGCAGCTTAGGACTAGCCCCGAACACCGGGGAGCTGTTTTTT. This chain joins TRBV5-1 and TRBJ2-2; TRBD2 agrees at 8 bases. The germline gives CDR1 SGHRS, CDR2 YFSETQ. V lost 2 bases, J lost 0 bases, and 3 bases stayed unmatched. This CDR3 spans 16 amino acids.

This rearrangement joins TRBV24-1 to TRBJ2-1; 9 bases line up with TRBD1. Germline trimming cut 4 bases from V and 8 bases from J; bases unmatched to any gene: 11. The CDR3 extends over 16 amino acids. Germline assignment: CDR1 KGHDR and CDR2 SFDVKD. The CDR3 spells CATSDPTGGQRDEQFF. The CDR3 bases are TGTGCCACCAGTGACCCCACAGGGGGCCAGCGGGATGAGCAGTTCTTC.

In its sample, this clonotype was seen a few times. The rearrangement uses TRBV5-6 and TRBJ2-4; D unclear. The V gene lost 10 bases and the J gene lost 1 base, with 9 bases spanning the gap. The CDR3 contains 12 residues. Germline loops: CDR1 SGHDT, CDR2 YYEEEE. The CDR3 loop reads CAVGTAKNIQYF. As DNA, the CDR3 is TGTGCCGTTGGAACTGCCAAAAACATTCAGTACTTC.

This clonotype was seen a single time. DNA for the CDR3: TGTGCCAGCAGCGTAGGTAGCGCCGCTACGGGAGAGACCCAGTACTTC. Translation gives CASSVGSAATGETQYF. The chain employs TRBV9 and TRBJ2-5; TRBD2 might be the D (5 bases). The length of the CDR3 is 16 residues. Germline V lookup: CDR1 SGDLS, CDR2 YYNGEE. V lost 0 bases, J lost 4 bases, and 16 bases lay in between.

The genes are TRBV6-5 and TRBJ2-7; TRBD2 agrees at 9 bases. Germline CDR1 reads MNHEY; CDR2 reads SVGAGI. This CDR3 region has 16 residues. The V and J ends lost 0 bases and 0 bases, in that order; junction bases with no gene match: 3. As DNA, the CDR3 is TGTGCCAGCAGTTACTCTAGCGGGGGTAGCTCCTACGAGCAGTACTTC. It specifies CASSYSSGGSSYEQYF.

This clonotype occurred a few times. This sequence joins TRBV7-9 and TRBJ1-4; D uncertain. The germline CDR1 and CDR2 sequences are SEHNR and FQNEAQ (reference sequence). CDR3 length: 16 residues. V was pared by 0 bases and J by 7 bases, with 15 bases between. The CDR3 loop is CASSLAGRRVSEKLFF. The CDR3 DNA sequence: TGTGCCAGCAGCTTAGCCGGGAGACGCGTGAGTGAAAAACTGTTTTTT.

In its sample, this clonotype was seen a few times. The V and J genes are TRBV11-2 and TRBJ1-2; D is possibly TRBD1 (6 bases). Germline values: CDR1 SGHAT, CDR2 FQNNGV. Trimming took 3 bases from V and 2 from J, leaving 13 bases between them. CDR3 size: 15 residues. The CDR3 region has the DNA TGTGCCAGCAGCTTGACAAGGGGGGTGAACTATGGCTACACCTTC. It is translated as CASSLTRGVNYGYTF.

This clonotype was seen only a few times. The chain recombines TRBV7-2 with TRBJ2-7; D unresolved. Trimming cost V 3 bases and J 0 bases, with 12 bases left between them. CDR1 and CDR2 (germline): SGHTA, FQGNSA. CDR3 size: 15 residues. The CDR3 sequence is CASSFGGTNSYEQYF. The DNA for the CDR3 is TGTGCCAGCAGCTTTGGCGGCACCAACTCCTACGAGCAGTACTTC.

In its sample, this clonotype was seen a few times. V is TRBV5-6 and J is TRBJ2-5; D is undetermined. V was pared by 0 bases and J by 6 bases, with 6 bases between. Germline V gene data show CDR1 as SGHDT and CDR2 as YYEEEE. CDR3 length equals 12 residues. Written as DNA, the CDR3 is TGTGCCAGCAGCTTGGGTACAAAGACCCAGTACTTC. This encodes CASSLGTKTQYF.

This clonotype was seen at least ten times. The rearrangement links TRBV5-1 to TRBJ2-1, with TRBD1 identical over 9 bases. CDR1 is SGHRS, CDR2 YFSETQ, per germline. This CDR3 region has 14 residues. J lost 7 bases, V lost 2 bases, and 4 bases had no gene match. CDR3 bases: TGCGCCAGCAGCTTAGCGGGGACAGGGAATGAGCAGTTCTTC. It is translated as CASSLAGTGNEQFF.

CDR3 in DNA: TGTGCCAGCAGTTTAAAGGGACAGTCGGGAGAGACCCAGTACTTC. Translating gives CASSLKGQSGETQYF. The chain links TRBV12-3 or TRBV12-4 to TRBJ2-5; 7 positions match TRBD1. V shed 2 bases and J 4 bases; nucleotides not matched to a gene: 7. There are 15 residues in the CDR3.

The rearrangement links TRBV20-1 to TRBJ1-2; TRBD1 matches at 10 bases. Looked up from germline, CDR1 is DFQATT and CDR2 is SNEGSKA (reference sequence). CDR3 length equals 15 residues. J gave up 5 bases and V 6 bases, and 12 bases lay outside the gene matches. The CDR3 protein is CSANDRGPSVYGYTF. In DNA, the CDR3 is TGCAGTGCCAACGACAGGGGGCCGTCTGTGTATGGCTACACCTTC.

This clonotype was seen more than once but under ten times. V and J are TRBV7-2 and TRBJ2-5; 10 bases agree with TRBD2. The V segment lost 4 bases and the J segment 9 bases; nucleotides outside the gene matches: 11. Germline V lookup: CDR1 SGHTA, CDR2 FQGNSA. This CDR3 is 15 amino acids long. The CDR3 bases are TGTGCCAGCAGCTCCGCTAGCGGGGGACCCGCCGCCCAGTACTTC. The encoded protein is CASSSASGGPAAQYF.

This clonotype was picked up a small number of times. The rearrangement links TRBV15 to TRBJ2-2; D may match TRBD1 or TRBD2 (5 bases each). The CDR3 runs to 14 residues. Germline V gene sequence: CDR1 LNHNV, CDR2 YYDKDF (reference sequence). V shed 6 bases and J shed 6 bases, with 14 bases lying between them. Written as DNA, the CDR3 is TGTGCCACCAGAAGGCAGGGACGGGCCGGGGAGCTGTTTTTT. Translating gives CATRRQGRAGELFF. Combining the CDR3 with reference TRBV15 and TRBJ2-2 gives the whole variable domain DAMVIQNPRYQVTQFGKPVTLSCSQTLNHNVMYWYQQKSSQAPKLLFHYYDKDFNNEADTPDNFQSRRPNTSFCFLDIRSPGLGDTAMYLCATRRQGRAGELFFGEGSRLTVL.